This record covers a single TCR beta chain. The entry originates in a study of blood T cell repertoires in COVID-19. Background on the study: Whether acute or convalescent, the COVID-19 samples came from the United States, Italy and Spain.

Only in-frame clones appear in the TCRdb table, and some are missing; sequencing was by immunoSEQ multiplex PCR. The sample shows 160,000 or so clones, about four fifths of them seen only once. The source of this sequence is a woman of 80 years or more with acute or convalescent COVID-19. The sample was peripheral blood.

DNA of the CDR3: TGCGCCAGCAGCCGGGGACTAGCGGGGGGGCAGGGCATTCAGTACTTC. Its protein product is CASSRGLAGGQGIQYF. The V gene is TRBV4-1, the J gene TRBJ2-4, with 16 bases that match TRBD2. With 4 bases clipped from V and 9 bases from J, the junction kept 6 bases outside the gene matches. Germline V gene sequence: CDR1 MGHRA, CDR2 YSYEKL. The length of the CDR3 is 16 residues.